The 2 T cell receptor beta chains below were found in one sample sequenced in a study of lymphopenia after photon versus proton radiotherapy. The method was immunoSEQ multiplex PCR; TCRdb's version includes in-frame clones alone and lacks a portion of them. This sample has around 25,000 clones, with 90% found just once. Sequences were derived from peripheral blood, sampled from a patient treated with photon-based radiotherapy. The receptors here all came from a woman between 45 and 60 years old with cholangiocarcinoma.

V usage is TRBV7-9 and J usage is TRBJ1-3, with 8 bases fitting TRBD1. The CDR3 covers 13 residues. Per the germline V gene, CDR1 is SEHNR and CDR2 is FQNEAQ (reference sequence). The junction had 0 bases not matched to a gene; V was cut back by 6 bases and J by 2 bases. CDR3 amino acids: CASRQGAGNTIYF. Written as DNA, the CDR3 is TGTGCCAGCAGACAGGGGGCTGGAAACACCATATATTTT.

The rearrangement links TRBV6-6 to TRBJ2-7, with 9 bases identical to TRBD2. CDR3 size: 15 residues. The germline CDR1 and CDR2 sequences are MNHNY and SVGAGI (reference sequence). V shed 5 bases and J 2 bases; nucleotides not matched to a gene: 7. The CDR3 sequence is CASSLRGGDPYEQYF. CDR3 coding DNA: TGTGCCAGCAGTCTACGCGGGGGGGACCCCTACGAGCAGTACTTC.